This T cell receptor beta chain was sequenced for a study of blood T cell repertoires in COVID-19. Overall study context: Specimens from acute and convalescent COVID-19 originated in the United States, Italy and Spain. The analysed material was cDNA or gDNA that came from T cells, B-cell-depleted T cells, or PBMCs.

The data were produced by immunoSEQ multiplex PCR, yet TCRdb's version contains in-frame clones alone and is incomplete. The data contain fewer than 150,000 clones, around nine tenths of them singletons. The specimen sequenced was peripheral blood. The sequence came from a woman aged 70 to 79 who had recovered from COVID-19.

DNA of the CDR3: TGTGCCATCAGTGAGCAGGATACGCAGTATTTT. It yields the protein CAISEQDTQYF. The chain employs TRBV10-3 and TRBJ2-3; D not resolved. V lost 2 bases to trimming and J lost 6 bases, with 3 bases between them. Germline V lookup: CDR1 ENHRY, CDR2 SYGVKD. This CDR3 region has 11 residues.